This is a list of T cell receptor beta chains from one sample in a study of early T cells in non-severe SARS-CoV-2 infection. From the 5' RACE reads, TCRdb called clonotypes with MiXCR, one entry per CDR3 protein. The sample shows tens of thousands of distinct CDR3 sequences, 5.5% to 6.5% of them seen only once. Material: whole blood. The receptors shown here come from an adult who was a healthcare worker with PCR-confirmed SARS-CoV-2 infection or an uninfected control (not recorded which). Both conserved end residues are trimmed from each CDR3. The D gene is left open where the match is weak.

v_gene	len	d_gene	j_gene	CDR3aa
TRBV12-3/TRBV12-4	13	TRBD1	TRBJ1-1	ASRFAPGGRTEAF
TRBV7-9	13	.	TRBJ2-2	ASSLGLAGTGELF
TRBV29-1	12	TRBD2	TRBJ2-7	SVQTSGGAYEQY
TRBV24-1	18	TRBD1	TRBJ2-3	ATSDPPGQGLRLGCHTQY
TRBV11-2	12	.	TRBJ1-3	ASSLDPGGNTIY
TRBV6-1	14	.	TRBJ2-7	ASSEPFARASYEQY
TRBV20-1	12	.	TRBJ1-2	SALPRETYYGYT
TRBV19	17	.	TRBJ2-1	ASSLRRVLTPSSYNEQF
TRBV7-2	14	TRBD2	TRBJ2-1	ASSRNPGLAANEQF
TRBV27	13	TRBD1	TRBJ1-2	ASSLVPGGPNGYT
TRBV29-1	13	.	TRBJ1-3	SVQTSTDSGNTIY
TRBV27	9	.	TRBJ1-5	AGREHQPQH
TRBV5-4	16	.	TRBJ2-3	ASSLGRFRPLGADTQY
TRBV29-1	9	.	TRBJ1-1	SVNRGPEAF
TRBV5-4	14	.	TRBJ1-5	ASSFGGSSVGEPQH
TRBV13	12	.	TRBJ1-4	ASSFDKRSEKLF